This T cell receptor beta chain was sequenced during a study of blood T cell repertoires in COVID-19. Turning to the study itself: The samples span acute and convalescent COVID-19 from the United States, Italy and Spain. T cells, B-cell-depleted T cells, or PBMCs supplied cDNA or gDNA.

Original processing notes: Estimation of nucleated cell counts relied on the amplification of reference gene primers. Sequenced by immunoSEQ multiplex PCR; TCRdb stores in-frame clones only, minus some. The D gene and trimming were derived from the DNA, and the V and J assignments and clone size from that table. The table has roughly 54,000 clones, 85% to 90% seen once. CDR1 is KGHDR and CDR2 is SFDVKD in the germline V gene. The CDR3 runs 13 residues. V lost 11 bases to trimming and J lost 4 bases; unmatched junction nucleotides: 5. The clonotype comes from a human donor in a cohort sampled during active COVID-19. Sequences were obtained from peripheral blood. The V and J genes are TRBV24-1 and TRBJ2-3, with 10 positions matching TRBD1. The CDR3 bases are TGTGCCATCCGGGACAGGGGAGCAGATACGCAGTATTTT. This sequence encodes CAIRDRGADTQYF.